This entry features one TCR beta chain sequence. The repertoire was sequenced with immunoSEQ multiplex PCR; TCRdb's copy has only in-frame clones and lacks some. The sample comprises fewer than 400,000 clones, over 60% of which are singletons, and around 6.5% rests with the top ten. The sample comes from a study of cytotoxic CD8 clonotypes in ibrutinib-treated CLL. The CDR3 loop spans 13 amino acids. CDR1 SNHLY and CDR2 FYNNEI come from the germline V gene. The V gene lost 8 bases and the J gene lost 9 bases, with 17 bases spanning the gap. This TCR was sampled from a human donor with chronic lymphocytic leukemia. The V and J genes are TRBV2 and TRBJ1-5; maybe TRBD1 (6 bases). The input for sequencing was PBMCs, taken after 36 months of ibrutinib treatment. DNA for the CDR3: TGTGCCAGCCATCAGGGGTCCATGGGGCCCCAGCATTTT. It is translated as CASHQGSMGPQHF.